The rows below give T cell receptor beta chains drawn from one sample of a study of T cell repertoires in cytomegalovirus infection. MiXCR, run by TCRdb on the reads, gives a single entry per CDR3 protein. The repertoire holds about 490,000 distinct CDR3 sequences, with around a quarter as singletons. The source material was PBMCs. The receptor source for this set is a human donor in good health (CMV status not recorded). Some clones in this sample may be carry-over from other donors' samples. Both conserved end residues are part of each CDR3. D genes are given only for firm matches. Only some rows state a clone size, as once, few, many or a class for expanded clones.

V gene	J gene	clone size	D gene	CDR3 DNA	CDR3 protein
TRBV12-3/TRBV12-4	TRBJ2-1	few	TRBD1	TGTGCCAGCAGGGCCGCCAGGGGGATGTGGGAGTTCTTC	CASRAARGMWEFF
TRBV20-1	TRBJ2-1	-	-	TGCAGTGCTAGAGATAGGAGAAGGTCCGAGGGCTCCTACAATGAGCAGTTCTTC	CSARDRRRSEGSYNEQFF
TRBV7-6	TRBJ1-1	few	-	TGTGCCAGCAGCCCCCCGTCCGGGAATCTGAACACTGAAGCTTTCTTT	CASSPPSGNLNTEAFF
TRBV29-1	TRBJ2-1	-	-	TGCAGCGTTGAGCCCCTAGCGCAACGTTCCTACAATGAGCAGTTCTTC	CSVEPLAQRSYNEQFF
TRBV6-5	TRBJ2-2	few	-	TGTGCCAGCAGCAATCCGGGCATTGTGGGCACCGGGGAGCTGTTTTTT	CASSNPGIVGTGELFF
TRBV28	TRBJ2-7	-	-	TGTGCCAGCAGTTTAGCAGGACACGAGCAGTACTTC	CASSLAGHEQYF
TRBV11-2	TRBJ2-5	-	TRBD1	TGTGCCAGCAGCTTAGGGGACAGGGGCGAAGAGACCCAGTACTTC	CASSLGDRGEETQYF
TRBV7-9	TRBJ2-1	-	-	TGTGCCAGCAGCTTAAGGGGGGGCAGGACGAATGAGCAGTTCTTC	CASSLRGGRTNEQFF
TRBV12-3/TRBV12-4	TRBJ1-1	many	-	TGTGCCAGCAGTTTAGCGCTGGGGCTAGTGAACACTGAAGCTTTCTTT	CASSLALGLVNTEAFF
TRBV24-1	TRBJ2-1	-	-	TGTGCCACCAGTGATTCTTACCATGAGCAGTTCTTC	CATSDSYHEQFF
TRBV7-6	TRBJ2-7	many	-	TGTGCCAGCAGCTCGGACCGTTACTACGAGCAGTACTTC	CASSSDRYYEQYF
TRBV15	TRBJ2-3	-	-	TGTGCCACCAGCAGTTACAGGCCGAGCACAGATACGCAGTATTTT	CATSSYRPSTDTQYF
TRBV7-8	TRBJ2-1	many	TRBD2	TGTGCCAGCAGCAACGAGGGACTACCACGAAACCCGTTCTCCTACAATGAGCAGTTCTTC	CASSNEGLPRNPFSYNEQFF
TRBV19	TRBJ1-1	-	-	TGTGCCAGTAGTATAAGGGGACACTCGGACCGAATGAACACTGAAGCTTTCTTT	CASSIRGHSDRMNTEAFF
TRBV6-4	TRBJ2-3	many	TRBD1	TGTGCCAGCAGTGACTCAGAGGGGGCCGCAGATACGCAGTATTTT	CASSDSEGAADTQYF
TRBV29-1	TRBJ2-1	-	TRBD2	TGCAGCGTTGAAGATCGCGGGCTAGCGGGAGGTCGGGCTGAGCAGTTCTTC	CSVEDRGLAGGRAEQFF
TRBV20-1	TRBJ1-1	-	-	TGCAGTGCTCCACAGCGGGACACTGAAGCTTTCTTT	CSAPQRDTEAFF
TRBV7-2	TRBJ1-2	many	TRBD1	TGTGCCAGCAGTTCCTACGACAGGGACCGTGGCTACACCTTC	CASSSYDRDRGYTF
TRBV6-5	TRBJ2-7	-	-	TGTGCCAGCAGTTACTCGAAAGGGTACGAGCAGTACTTC	CASSYSKGYEQYF
TRBV4-1	TRBJ1-6	few	TRBD1	TGCGCCAGCAGCCCGGGACAGTCCTTAGCGTCCTATAATTCACCCCTCCACTTT	CASSPGQSLASYNSPLHF
TRBV30	TRBJ2-1	-	-	TGTGCCTGGAGTGTAGGGTCCGGGAGCGGAGATGAGCAGTTCTTC	CAWSVGSGSGDEQFF
TRBV28	TRBJ2-1	few	-	TGTGCCAGCACCTCACTTGAAGGACGGAGCTCCTACAATGAGCAGTTCTTC	CASTSLEGRSSYNEQFF
TRBV7-2	TRBJ2-7	many	-	TGTGCCAGCAGCTTAGGCGGGACGAGCCTAACCTACGAGCAGTACTTC	CASSLGGTSLTYEQYF
TRBV7-2	TRBJ2-2	many	TRBD2	TGTGCCAGCACCCGGACTAGCGGGACCGGGGAGCTGTTTTTT	CASTRTSGTGELFF
TRBV5-1	TRBJ2-1	-	-	TGCGCCAGCAGCTTGGCCCAGCGGAATGAGCAGTTCTTC	CASSLAQRNEQFF
TRBV10-3	TRBJ2-2	few	TRBD1	TGTGCCACCGGACAGGGAATTAACGGGGAGCTGTTTTTT	CATGQGINGELFF
TRBV6-2/TRBV6-3	TRBJ2-3	-	-	TGTGCCAGCAGTGGAAACCCAGGGGGATTGGCGGGAGTCCGCACAGATACGCAGTATTTT	CASSGNPGGLAGVRTDTQYF
TRBV29-1	TRBJ1-1	-	-	TGCAGCGTTGGTTTACAGACTGAAGCTTTCTTT	CSVGLQTEAFF
TRBV6-6	TRBJ1-2	-	-	TGTGCCAGCAGGACCCTGAATAACTATGGCTACACCTTC	CASRTLNNYGYTF
TRBV6-2/TRBV6-3	TRBJ1-5	few	-	TGTGCCAGCACCTTAAGGAGGACATTTGATCAGCCCCAGCATTTT	CASTLRRTFDQPQHF
TRBV12-3/TRBV12-4	TRBJ1-2	many	-	TGTGCCAGCACCGTGGACGACCCCCTATCCGTCTACACCTTC	CASTVDDPLSVYTF
TRBV10-3	TRBJ2-7	-	TRBD2	TGTGCCATCAGTGAGTTGAGAATCCTAGCGGGAGGGCCCTCCTACGAGCAGTACTTC	CAISELRILAGGPSYEQYF
TRBV4-1	TRBJ1-1	many	-	TGCGCCAGCAGCCAAGAAGGAGCGTTGAACACTGAAGCTTTCTTT	CASSQEGALNTEAFF
TRBV7-9	TRBJ2-5	few	-	TGTGCCAGCAGCCCACGGGTGGGGAAACTTCAAGAGACCCAGTACTTC	CASSPRVGKLQETQYF
TRBV7-3	TRBJ2-1	many	TRBD1	TGTGCCAGCAGATTGGGACAGGGGGCGTACAATGAGCAGTTCTTC	CASRLGQGAYNEQFF
TRBV19	TRBJ1-1	few	-	TGTGCCAGTAGTATAGAGGGACACAACACTGAAGCTTTCTTT	CASSIEGHNTEAFF
TRBV7-2	TRBJ2-1	few	TRBD1	TGTGCCAGCAGCCCTCAGCCCGGGGGACAGGGGAGTAACAATGAGCAGTTCTTC	CASSPQPGGQGSNNEQFF
TRBV7-6	TRBJ2-7	few	TRBD2	TGTGCCAGCAGCCCTGGAGGGGTTGGGCGGGAGCGGTACGAGCAGTACTTC	CASSPGGVGRERYEQYF
TRBV4-1	TRBJ2-4	many	TRBD1	TGCGCCAGCAGCCAAGAGGGACAGGGCGGATACATTCAGTACTTC	CASSQEGQGGYIQYF
TRBV4-3	TRBJ1-1	few	-	TGCGCCAGCAGCCAAGGAGGGGTTGGTGAAGCTTTCTTT	CASSQGGVGEAFF
TRBV7-2	TRBJ2-1	many	TRBD2	TGTGCCAGCAGCCGGAGCCGTCCACTAGCGGGAGAATCTGCATCCTACAATGAGCAGTTCTTC	CASSRSRPLAGESASYNEQFF
TRBV15	TRBJ1-1	many	-	TGTGCCACCAGCTGGTCACGGGACACTGAAGCTTTCTTT	CATSWSRDTEAFF
TRBV24-1	TRBJ1-1	few	-	TGTGCCACATCCGGACCCTCGGGCACTGAAGCTTTCTTT	CATSGPSGTEAFF
TRBV29-1	TRBJ2-7	-	-	TGCAGCGCCCTGTCGGGCGGATCCTCCTACGAGCAGTACTTC	CSALSGGSSYEQYF
TRBV6-1	TRBJ1-1	many	-	TGTGCCAGCAGTGAATTTCGAGGGGACACTGAAGCTTTCTTT	CASSEFRGDTEAFF
TRBV29-1	TRBJ1-1	-	-	TGCAGCGCGCAGGGATGGGACACTGAAGCTTTCTTT	CSAQGWDTEAFF
TRBV12-3/TRBV12-4	TRBJ1-5	-	TRBD1	TGTGCCAGCAGTGCCGGGACAGGGAATCAGCCCCAGCATTTT	CASSAGTGNQPQHF
TRBV6-5	TRBJ1-1	few	-	TGTGCCAGCAGTTATTTCAGGGGCGGTGAAGCTTTCTTT	CASSYFRGGEAFF
TRBV10-2	TRBJ1-1	few	TRBD1	TGCGCCAGCAGTGAATATCAGGGGGGGGCTGAAGCTTTCTTT	CASSEYQGGAEAFF
TRBV25-1	TRBJ2-5	few	TRBD2	TGTGCCAGCAGTGAGACTAGCGGGAGGGCCACGGAGACCCAGTACTTC	CASSETSGRATETQYF
TRBV11-1	TRBJ1-1	-	-	TGTGCCAGCAGCGGCGGGGACAAGAACACTGAAGCTTTCTTT	CASSGGDKNTEAFF